This is a list of T cell receptor beta chains from one sample in a study of blood T cell repertoires in COVID-19. Data came from immunoSEQ multiplex PCR; TCRdb stores just in-frame clones and leaves some out. The repertoire consists of 40,000 or so clones, with roughly 89% occurring once and the leading ten covering approximately 2.8%. Sequenced sample: peripheral blood. The receptors stem from a man aged 45-65 years with active COVID-19. Both conserved end residues are part of each CDR3. The D gene is left open where the match is weak. Where a row states a size, it is once, few, many or the class of an expanded clone; other rows omit it.

j_call v_call clone_size cdr3_length d_call cdr3_aa cdr3_nt
TRBJ1-2 TRBV30 - 14 TRBD1 CAWSLTGSNYGYTF TGTGCCTGGAGTTTGACAGGGTCGAACTATGGCTACACCTTC
TRBJ2-3 TRBV29-1 once 15 TRBD1 CSAYPGQDNTDTQYF TGCAGCGCTTATCCGGGACAGGATAACACAGATACGCAGTATTTT
TRBJ1-5 TRBV28 - 14 - CASSPNLSNQPQHF TGTGCCAGCAGTCCCAACCTAAGCAATCAGCCCCAGCATTTT
TRBJ2-7 TRBV9 - 14 TRBD1 CASSVAQGAHEQYF TGTGCCAGCAGCGTAGCCCAGGGGGCCCACGAGCAGTACTTC
TRBJ1-5 TRBV21-1 - 15 - CASSHLGQTNQPQHF TGTGCCAGCAGTCACCTAGGACAGACGAATCAGCCCCAGCATTTT
TRBJ2-7 TRBV6-2/TRBV6-3 - 11 - CASSLLNEQYF TGTGCCAGCAGTTTGCTAAACGAGCAGTACTTC
TRBJ2-1 TRBV7-9 few 12 TRBD1 CASTDRGNEQFF TGTGCCAGCACCGACAGGGGTAATGAGCAGTTCTTC
TRBJ1-1 TRBV5-1 - 15 - CASSLGLTRNTEAFF TGCGCCAGCAGCTTGGGACTTACGAGGAACACTGAAGCTTTCTTT
TRBJ2-7 TRBV7-8 few 14 TRBD1 CASSTGTGGYEQYF TGTGCCAGCAGTACCGGTACAGGGGGCTACGAGCAGTACTTC
TRBJ1-4 TRBV3-1/TRBV3-2 - 13 - CASSQQGNEKLFF TGTGCCAGCAGCCAACAGGGAAATGAAAAACTGTTTTTT
TRBJ1-1 TRBV5-4 - 15 TRBD1 CASSTRTGVNTEAFF TGTGCCAGCAGCACCAGAACAGGGGTGAACACTGAAGCTTTCTTT
TRBJ2-5 TRBV24-1 - 13 - CATSEGREETQYF TGTGCCACCAGTGAGGGCAGGGAAGAGACCCAGTACTTC
TRBJ1-5 TRBV20-1 once 16 - CSASLGRPLRSQPQHF TGCAGTGCTAGTCTAGGTCGGCCCTTAAGATCTCAGCCCCAGCATTTT
TRBJ2-5 TRBV5-1 - 15 - CASSLDHRESETQYF TGCGCCAGCAGCTTGGATCACAGAGAGAGCGAGACCCAGTACTTC
TRBJ2-1 TRBV6-5 few 11 TRBD1 CASKRTGRQFF TGTGCCAGCAAAAGGACAGGGCGACAGTTCTTC
TRBJ1-6 TRBV30 - 15 TRBD1 CAWSPRTGYNSPLHF TGTGCCTGGAGTCCCCGGACAGGGTATAATTCACCCCTCCACTTT
TRBJ2-3 TRBV27 - 16 TRBD2 CASKNLLAGGSDTQYF TGTGCCAGCAAGAACCTCCTAGCGGGGGGTTCAGATACGCAGTATTTT